This T cell receptor (beta chain) originates from a study of T cells in Graves' hyperthyroidism and ophthalmopathy. Broader study findings: Most thyroid clonotypes with frequency above 0.001 were detected in blood. Prediction of ophthalmopathy progression came a median around 7.1 months pre-onset.

This clonotype was counted a few times. As yet, its antigen is unknown. At one end the junction does not follow the germline gene, possibly because of a read error. Investigators excluded patients with uncontrolled infection, other autoimmune disease, pregnancy or lactation. Every diagnosis used clinical symptoms, serum thyroxine and TRAb, thyroid ultrasound and orbital computed tomography. The CDR3 contains 12 residues. Germline V CDR1 and CDR2: SEHNR, FQNEAQ (reference sequence). TCR beta CDR3 sequences were amplified from RNA transcripts. First-round RT-PCR targeting the TCR CDR3 was performed with the HTBI primer set. TCRdb re-analysed the multiplex PCR reads in MiXCR, keeping a single row per CDR3 protein. The sample comprises a few hundred thousand distinct CDR3 sequences, about 45% of which are singletons, and around 19% rests with the top ten.

The V gene is TRBV7-9, the J gene TRBJ2-7, with D perhaps TRBD1 (6 bases). The origin of this receptor is an adult woman with Graves' disease, either hyperthyroidism or ophthalmopathy (not recorded which). Sequencing used peripheral blood or thyroid tissue (not recorded which). CDR3 coding DNA: TGTGCCGGCAGCTTCTCAGGGGACGAGCAGTACTTC. As protein: CAGSFSGDEQYF.